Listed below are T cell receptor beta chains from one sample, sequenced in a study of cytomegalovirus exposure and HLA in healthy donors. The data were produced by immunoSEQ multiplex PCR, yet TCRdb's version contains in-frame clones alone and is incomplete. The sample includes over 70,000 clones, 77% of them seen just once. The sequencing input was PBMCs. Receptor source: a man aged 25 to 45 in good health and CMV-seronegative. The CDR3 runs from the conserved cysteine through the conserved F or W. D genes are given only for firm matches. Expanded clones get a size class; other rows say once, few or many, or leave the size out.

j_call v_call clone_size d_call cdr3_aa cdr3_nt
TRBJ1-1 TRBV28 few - CASTRPRDTEAFF TGTGCCAGCACCCGGCCCAGGGACACTGAAGCTTTCTTT
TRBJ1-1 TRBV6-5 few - CASSTTRNTEAFF TGTGCCAGCAGTACGACAAGAAACACTGAAGCTTTCTTT
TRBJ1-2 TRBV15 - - CATSRVRIVNYGYTF TGTGCCACCAGCAGAGTGAGGATAGTTAACTATGGCTACACCTTC
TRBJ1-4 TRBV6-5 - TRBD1 CASSYSGQGAEKLFF TGTGCCAGCAGTTACTCCGGACAGGGAGCTGAAAAACTGTTTTTT
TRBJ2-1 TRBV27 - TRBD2 CASGGTSGRSSYNEQFF TGTGCCAGCGGCGGGACTAGCGGGAGGAGCTCCTACAATGAGCAGTTCTTC
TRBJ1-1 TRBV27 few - CASSLRGGTEAFF TGTGCCAGCAGTTTAAGGGGTGGGACTGAAGCTTTCTTT
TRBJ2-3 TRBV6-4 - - CASSPTGGTDTQYF TGTGCCAGCAGCCCGACCGGGGGCACAGATACGCAGTATTTT
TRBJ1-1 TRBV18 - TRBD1 CASSPRDRGFTEAFF TGTGCCAGCTCACCGAGGGACAGGGGCTTCACTGAAGCTTTCTTT
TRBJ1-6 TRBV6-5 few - CASSYSTPGQESPLHF TGTGCCAGCAGTTACTCGACACCAGGGCAGGAGTCACCCCTCCACTTT
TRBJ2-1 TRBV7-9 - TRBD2 CSSRGLADEQFF TGTTCCAGCAGGGGACTAGCGGACGAGCAGTTCTTC
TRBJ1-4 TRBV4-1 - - CASSQISEKLFF TGCGCCAGCAGCCAGATTAGTGAAAAACTGTTTTTT
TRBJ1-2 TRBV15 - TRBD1 CATSRDPGQGWANYGYTF TGTGCCACCAGCAGAGATCCCGGACAGGGCTGGGCTAACTATGGCTACACCTTC
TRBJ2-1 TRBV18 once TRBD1 CASSPGQGAYNEQFF TGTGCCAGCTCACCGGGGCAGGGGGCTTACAATGAGCAGTTCTTC
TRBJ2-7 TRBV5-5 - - CASSLSAGNEQYF TGTGCCAGCAGCTTGTCCGCCGGGAACGAGCAGTACTTC
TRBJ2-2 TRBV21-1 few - CASSPMGDRTIANTGELFF TGTGCCAGCAGTCCAATGGGGGACAGGACCATCGCGAACACCGGGGAGCTGTTTTTT
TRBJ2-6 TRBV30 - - CAWSTLAKGANVLTF TGTGCCTGGAGTACCCTAGCGAAGGGGGCCAACGTCCTGACTTTC
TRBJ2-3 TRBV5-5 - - CASSGGTTSTDTQYF TGTGCCAGCAGCGGTGGGACAACCAGCACAGATACGCAGTATTTT
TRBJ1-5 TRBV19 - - CASSIIGGRYSNQPQHF TGTGCCAGTAGTATAATCGGGGGGCGATATAGCAATCAGCCCCAGCATTTT
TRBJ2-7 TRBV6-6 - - CASSYTEEGHAGQYF TGTGCCAGCAGTTACACCGAAGAGGGCCATGCAGGGCAGTACTTC
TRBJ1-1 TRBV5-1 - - CASSLNFPNTEAFF TGCGCCAGCAGCCTGAACTTCCCGAACACTGAAGCTTTCTTT
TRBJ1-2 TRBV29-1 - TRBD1 CSVLNDRAYGYTF TGCAGCGTCCTCAACGACAGGGCCTATGGCTACACCTTC
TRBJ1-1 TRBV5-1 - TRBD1 CASSSGQGYTEAFF TGCGCCAGCAGCTCTGGACAGGGCTACACTGAAGCTTTCTTT
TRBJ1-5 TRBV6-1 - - CASSEAGVTNQPQHF TGTGCCAGCAGTGAAGCAGGAGTCACCAATCAGCCCCAGCATTTT
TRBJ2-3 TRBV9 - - CASSVGGGRPDTQYF TGTGCCAGCAGCGTAGGGGGGGGCCGCCCAGATACGCAGTATTTT
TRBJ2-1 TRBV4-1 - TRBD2 CASSQVSGRAKFF TGCGCCAGCAGCCAAGTTAGCGGGAGGGCCAAGTTCTTC
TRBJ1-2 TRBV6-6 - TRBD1 CASSYLPGQGSGYTF TGTGCCAGCAGTTACTTACCGGGACAGGGGAGTGGCTACACCTTC
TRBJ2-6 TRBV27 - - CASSLWPFGGGANVLTF TGTGCCAGCAGTTTATGGCCGTTCGGAGGGGGGGCCAACGTCCTGACTTTC
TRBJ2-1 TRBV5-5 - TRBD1 CASSSGQVGLTYNEQFF TGTGCCAGCAGCTCAGGACAGGTGGGCTTGACCTACAATGAGCAGTTCTTC
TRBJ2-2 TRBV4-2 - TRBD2 CASSPGLVNTGELFF TGTGCCAGCAGCCCGGGACTAGTCAACACCGGGGAGCTGTTTTTT
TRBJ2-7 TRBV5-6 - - CASSSTGLVVYEQYF TGTGCCAGCAGCTCAACAGGGTTAGTTGTGTACGAGCAGTACTTC
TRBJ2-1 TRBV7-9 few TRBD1 CASEISGQGTGEQFF TGTGCCAGCGAAATTTCGGGACAGGGTACAGGTGAGCAGTTCTTC
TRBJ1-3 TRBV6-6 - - CASSYSAGAGGNTIYF TGTGCCAGCAGTTACTCTGCGGGGGCTGGCGGAAACACCATATATTTT
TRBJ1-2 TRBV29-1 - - CSVMERGQSNGYTF TGCAGCGTTATGGAACGAGGACAGTCCAATGGCTACACCTTC
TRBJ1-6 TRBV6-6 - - CASSPRGADSPLHF TGTGCCAGCAGCCCTCGGGGGGCAGATTCACCCCTCCACTTT
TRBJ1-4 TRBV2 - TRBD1 CASRDRFNEKLFF TGTGCCAGCCGGGACAGGTTTAATGAAAAACTGTTTTTT
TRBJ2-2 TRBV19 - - CASSIDLGVAGELFF TGTGCCAGTAGTATAGATCTAGGGGTCGCCGGGGAGCTGTTTTTT
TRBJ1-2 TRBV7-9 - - CASSLSQPRKWGWDYGYTF TGTGCCAGCAGCTTGTCCCAACCTCGGAAGTGGGGCTGGGACTATGGCTACACCTTC